This TCR beta chain was identified in a study of blood T cell repertoires in COVID-19. Per the original data handling: The authors estimated nucleated cell counts from reference gene primer amplification. Only in-frame clones appear in the TCRdb table, and some are missing; sequencing was by immunoSEQ multiplex PCR. V, J and clone size are those of that table, while D and trimming were read from the DNA. The profile covers 450,000 or so clones, with 70% to 90% appearing a single time and 0.7% to 0.85% taken by the ten largest. Seattle patient enrollment occurred during active infection, with longitudinal follow-up thereafter. Germline assignment: CDR1 MNHEY and CDR2 SMNVEV (reference sequence). The V end was cut by 3 bases, the J end by 3 bases, with 17 bases between. The length of the CDR3 is 16 residues. This clone was detected a few times.

This receptor was identified in a young man with COVID-19, enrolled during active disease. The sequenced sample consisted of peripheral blood. V usage is TRBV27 and J usage is TRBJ1-1; D ambiguous. The DNA of the CDR3 is TGTGCCAGCAGTTTGGGTCCGGGTCTCTCAGACACTGAAGCTTTCTTT. Protein sequence: CASSLGPGLSDTEAFF.